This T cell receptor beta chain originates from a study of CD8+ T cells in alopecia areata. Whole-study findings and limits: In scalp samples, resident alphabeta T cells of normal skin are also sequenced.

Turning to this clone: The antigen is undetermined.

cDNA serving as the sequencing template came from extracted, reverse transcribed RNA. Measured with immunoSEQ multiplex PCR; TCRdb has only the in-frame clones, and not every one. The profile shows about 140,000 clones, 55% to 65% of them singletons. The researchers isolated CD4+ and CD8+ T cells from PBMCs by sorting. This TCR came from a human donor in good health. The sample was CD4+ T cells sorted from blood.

This chain's CDR3 is CASSFIWYEQYF. Written as DNA, the CDR3 is TGTGCCAGCAGCTTTATTTGGTACGAGCAGTACTTC. The V gene is TRBV11-2, the J gene TRBJ2-7; D not certain. Trimming took off 3 bases at V and 4 bases at J, with 7 bases between the two ends. Germline values: CDR1 SGHAT, CDR2 FQNNGV. This CDR3 spans 12 amino acids.